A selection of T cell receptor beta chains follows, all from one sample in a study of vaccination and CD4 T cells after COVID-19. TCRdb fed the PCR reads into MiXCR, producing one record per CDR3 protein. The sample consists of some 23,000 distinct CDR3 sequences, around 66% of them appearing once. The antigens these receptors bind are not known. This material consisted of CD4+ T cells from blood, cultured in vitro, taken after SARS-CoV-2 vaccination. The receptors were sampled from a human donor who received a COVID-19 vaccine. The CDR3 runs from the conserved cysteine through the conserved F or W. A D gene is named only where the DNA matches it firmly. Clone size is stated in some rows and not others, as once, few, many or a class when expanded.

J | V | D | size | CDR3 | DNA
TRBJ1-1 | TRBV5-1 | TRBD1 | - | CASSLGTENTEAFF | TGCGCCAGCAGCTTAGGGACAGAGAACACTGAAGCTTTCTTT
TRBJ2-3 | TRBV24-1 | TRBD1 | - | CATSFGTDSTDTQYF | TGTGCCACCAGTTTTGGGACAGATAGCACAGATACGCAGTATTTT
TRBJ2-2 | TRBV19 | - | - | CASSTNRELNTGELFF | TGTGCCAGTAGTACCAACAGGGAGCTAAACACCGGGGAGCTGTTTTTT
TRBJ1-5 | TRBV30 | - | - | CAWSVDSSNQPQHF | TGTGCCTGGAGTGTAGACAGTAGCAATCAGCCCCAGCATTTT
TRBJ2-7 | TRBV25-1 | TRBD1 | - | CASSAADRGDEQYF | TGTGCCAGCAGTGCCGCGGACAGGGGCGACGAGCAGTACTTC
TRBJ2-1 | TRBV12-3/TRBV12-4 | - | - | CASRPGLNNEQFF | TGTGCCAGCAGACCGGGTCTAAACAATGAGCAGTTCTTC
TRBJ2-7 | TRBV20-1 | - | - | CSARRGGSSYEQYF | TGCAGTGCTAGGAGGGGGGGGAGCTCCTACGAGCAGTACTTC
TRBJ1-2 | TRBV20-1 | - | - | CSAPSWDYGYTF | TGCAGTGCTCCCTCATGGGACTATGGCTACACCTTC
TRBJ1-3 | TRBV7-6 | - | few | CASSSREGSGNTIYF | TGTGCCAGCAGCTCCAGGGAGGGGTCTGGAAACACCATATATTTT
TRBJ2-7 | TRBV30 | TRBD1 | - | CAWSQIQGRYEQYF | TGTGCCTGGAGCCAAATACAGGGGCGCTACGAGCAGTACTTC
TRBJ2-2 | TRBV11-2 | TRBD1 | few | CASSVTGADGELFF | TGTGCCAGCAGCGTGACAGGGGCGGACGGGGAGCTGTTTTTT
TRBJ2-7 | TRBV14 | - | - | CASSQGAGSSYEQYF | TGTGCCAGCAGCCAAGGGGCGGGTAGTTCCTACGAGCAGTACTTC
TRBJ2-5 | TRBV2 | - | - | CASSPQETQYF | TGTGCCAGCAGTCCCCAAGAGACCCAGTACTTC
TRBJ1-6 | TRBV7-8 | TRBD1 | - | CASSFILGQGNSPLHF | TGTGCCAGCAGTTTTATTCTGGGACAGGGGAATTCACCCCTCCACTTT
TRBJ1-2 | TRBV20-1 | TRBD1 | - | CSARGGTERDYGYTF | TGCAGTGCTAGAGGGGGGACAGAAAGAGACTATGGCTACACCTTC
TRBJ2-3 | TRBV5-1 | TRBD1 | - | CASSRDRAGRTDTQYF | TGCGCCAGCAGCCGGGACAGGGCGGGACGCACAGATACGCAGTATTTT
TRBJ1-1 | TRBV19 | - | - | CASSPGDRNTEAFF | TGTGCCAGTAGTCCGGGCGACAGGAACACTGAAGCTTTCTTT
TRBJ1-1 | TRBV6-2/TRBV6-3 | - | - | CASQQGFLNTEAFF | TGTGCCAGCCAACAGGGTTTCTTGAACACTGAAGCTTTCTTT
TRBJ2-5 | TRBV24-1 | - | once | CATSDQRGLGETQYF | TGTGCCACCAGTGATCAAAGGGGGTTAGGAGAGACCCAGTACTTC
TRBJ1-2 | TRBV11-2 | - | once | CASSPDSNYGYTF | TGTGCCAGCAGCCCCGACAGTAACTATGGCTACACCTTC
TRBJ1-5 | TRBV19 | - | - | CASSTPPTGNNQPQHF | TGTGCCAGTAGTACTCCCCCTACAGGGAACAATCAGCCCCAGCATTTT
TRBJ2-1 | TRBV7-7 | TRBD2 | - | CASNTPRDRYLRPSGGRYNEQFF | TGTGCCAGCAACACTCCCCGGGACAGGTATCTCAGACCTAGCGGGGGGCGCTACAATGAGCAGTTCTTC
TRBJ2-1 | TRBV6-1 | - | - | CASSEAHVRIGNEQFF | TGTGCCAGCAGTGAAGCGCACGTGCGTATCGGCAATGAGCAGTTCTTC
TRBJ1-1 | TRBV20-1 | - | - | CSAQAGWSTEAFF | TGCAGTGCCCAGGCCGGGTGGTCCACTGAAGCTTTCTTT
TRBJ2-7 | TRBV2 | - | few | CASKGLGNSYEQYF | TGTGCCAGCAAAGGGTTGGGGAACTCCTACGAGCAGTACTTC
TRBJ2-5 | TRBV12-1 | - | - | CASSLRWSTGYQETQYF | TGTGCCAGCAGCTTAAGGTGGAGCACAGGGTACCAAGAGACCCAGTACTTC
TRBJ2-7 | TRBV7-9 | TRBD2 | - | CASSFNHRNPGLAIYEQYF | TGTGCCAGCAGCTTCAACCACAGAAACCCGGGACTAGCGATCTACGAGCAGTACTTC
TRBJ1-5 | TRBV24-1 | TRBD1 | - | CATEEGQPGQPQHF | TGTGCCACCGAAGAGGGACAGCCAGGTCAGCCCCAGCATTTT
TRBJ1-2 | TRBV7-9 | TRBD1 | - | CASSLGQGAYYGYTF | TGTGCCAGCAGCTTGGGACAGGGTGCGTACTATGGCTACACCTTC
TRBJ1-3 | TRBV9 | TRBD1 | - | CASSVAGTGQFRGNTIYF | TGTGCCAGCAGCGTAGCCGGGACAGGACAATTTCGGGGAAACACCATATATTTT
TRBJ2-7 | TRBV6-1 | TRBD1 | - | CASRSMGQRSYEQYF | TGTGCCAGCAGATCCATGGGACAGCGGTCCTACGAGCAGTACTTC
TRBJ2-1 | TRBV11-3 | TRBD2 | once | CASSTGTSELYEQFF | TGTGCCAGCAGCACCGGGACTAGTGAACTCTATGAGCAGTTCTTC
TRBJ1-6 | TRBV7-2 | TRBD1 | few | CASSLRPGGRGYNSPLHF | TGTGCCAGCAGCTTACGTCCTGGCGGCAGGGGGTATAATTCACCCCTCCACTTT
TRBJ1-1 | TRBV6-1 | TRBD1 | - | CASRPPLRGPTEAFF | TGTGCCAGCAGACCCCCTCTCAGGGGGCCCACTGAAGCTTTCTTT
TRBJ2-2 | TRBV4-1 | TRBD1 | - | CASSQVIGDRGQKAGELFF | TGCGCCAGCAGCCAAGTAATCGGCGACAGGGGGCAAAAAGCCGGGGAGCTGTTTTTT
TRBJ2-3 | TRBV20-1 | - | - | CSARGGGHTDTQYF | TGCAGTGCTAGAGGGGGGGGACACACTGATACGCAGTATTTT
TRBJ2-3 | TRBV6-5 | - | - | CASSYRGTSTDTQYF | TGTGCCAGCAGTTACAGGGGAACTAGCACAGATACGCAGTATTTT
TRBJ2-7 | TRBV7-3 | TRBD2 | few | CASSPTSGLYEQYF | TGTGCCAGCAGCCCGACTAGCGGACTATACGAGCAGTACTTC
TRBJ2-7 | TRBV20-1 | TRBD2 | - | CSARPGTSGGNYEQYF | TGCAGTGCTAGACCTGGGACTAGCGGGGGGAACTACGAGCAGTACTTC
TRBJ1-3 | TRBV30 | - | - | CAWSVNPGNTIYF | TGTGCCTGGAGTGTAAACCCTGGAAACACCATATATTTT
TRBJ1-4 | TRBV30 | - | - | CAWGRDEKLFF | TGTGCCTGGGGAAGAGATGAAAAACTGTTTTTT
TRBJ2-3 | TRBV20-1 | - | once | CSARTITDTQYF | TGCAGTGCAAGGACTATAACAGATACGCAGTATTTT
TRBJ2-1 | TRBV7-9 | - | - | CASSLANEQFF | TGTGCCAGCAGCTTAGCCAATGAGCAGTTCTTC
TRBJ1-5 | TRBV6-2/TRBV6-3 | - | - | CASSYPGQGVESNQPQHF | TGTGCCAGCAGCTACCCGGGACAAGGGGTGGAAAGCAATCAGCCCCAGCATTTT
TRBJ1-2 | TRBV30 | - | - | CAWSEGLVGYTF | TGTGCCTGGAGTGAGGGTCTCGTGGGCTACACCTTC
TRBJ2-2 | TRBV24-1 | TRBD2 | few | CATSVGTSETGELFF | TGTGCCACCAGTGTGGGGACTAGCGAAACCGGGGAGCTGTTTTTT
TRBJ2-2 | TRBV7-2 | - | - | CASILVSAGNTGELFF | TGTGCCAGCATATTGGTCTCAGCGGGGAACACCGGGGAGCTGTTTTTT
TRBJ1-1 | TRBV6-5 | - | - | CASSYRTPDRTNTEAFF | TGTGCCAGCAGTTACCGGACCCCCGACAGGACGAACACTGAAGCTTTCTTT
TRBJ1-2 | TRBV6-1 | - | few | CASILAGEYGYTF | TGTGCCAGCATTTTAGCAGGGGAGTATGGCTACACCTTC
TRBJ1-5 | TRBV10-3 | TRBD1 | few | CAISATPGTGGLQPQHF | TGTGCCATCAGTGCAACTCCCGGGACAGGGGGCCTTCAGCCCCAGCATTTT
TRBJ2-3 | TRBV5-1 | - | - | CASSLIGASTDTQYF | TGCGCCAGCAGCTTGATCGGGGCGAGCACAGATACGCAGTATTTT